This T cell receptor (beta chain) was identified during a study of T cells in Graves' hyperthyroidism and ophthalmopathy. Researchers took RNA transcripts and amplified the TCR beta CDR3 regions from them. The HTBI primer set was used in a first-round RT-PCR of the TCR CDR3. MiXCR, run by TCRdb on the multiplex PCR reads, gives a single entry per CDR3 protein. Among approximately 100,000 distinct CDR3 sequences listed, roughly 44% were seen once. This CDR3 contains 15 residues. CDR1 SQVTM and CDR2 ANQGSEA come from the germline V gene. The sequenced sample was blood. The chain uses TRBV29-1 and TRBJ1-1; D gene uncertain. The TCR sequence derives from a man aged 35 to 55 with Graves' hyperthyroidism. In DNA, the CDR3 is TGCAGTCGGGGAACAGTGACTGGAGGGAACACTGAAGCTTTCTTT. This encodes CSRGTVTGGNTEAFF.